This TCR beta chain was identified during a study of HIV-infected patients and healthy controls (dated by TCRdb to 2014 to 2015). Some background on the complete study: Whether deep TCR repertoire sequencing of small blood samples from HIV patients could capture immune perturbation and reconstitution was tested in the study. Overall study results and their limits: Alpha-beta chain pairing was not determined in the samples. Processing included only sixteen HIV-infected individuals, and this was regarded by the authors as a major limit on how widely the findings apply. The study cohorts differed slightly in age and sex profile, but those differences did not account for the observed differences in diversity. The use of whole blood limited sequencing depth and precluded separation of the dynamics of distinct T-cell subpopulations. HIV-infected repertoires showed significantly elevated mean Gini indices relative to controls, which possibly reflects oligoclonality. Compared with untreated HIV+ repertoires, healthy control repertoires had roughly threefold more distinct CDR3s and a higher Shannon diversity. Compared with controls, HIV-infected patients showed significantly different mean usage of eight alpha and eight beta V genes. In size-matched repertoire data, the apparent post-therapy recovery of the Gini index in HIV-infected patients was not replicated. Healthy controls shared more CDR3s between individuals than HIV+ patients, by Jaccard index and by count of highly shared sequences. Donor HLA types were not determined in the study. Unequal numbers of distinct sequences between patients and controls complicated comparisons, and size-matching overweighted rare events from HIV-infected data. During therapy, a significant decrease in frequency was seen for HIV-associated CDR3s, whereas no significant change was found for CMV-associated CDR3s, although most of them became more frequent. Alpha-chain CDR3s from MAIT cells appeared at high frequency in healthy controls but were severely depleted in HIV+ repertoires.

Within its sample, this clonotype is medium-sized (0.01 to 0.1%). Its specific antigen is unknown. The input lacks base qualities; no much larger clone sits a single base away. Since whole blood was used without any cell fractionation, the repertoire reflected all peripheral T cells in unsorted form. Some ten uninfected healthy donors were sampled as controls, a few of whom were sampled twice about three months apart. For RNA extraction, roughly 2.7 ml of peripheral blood was drawn into Tempus tubes. Residual genomic DNA was removed with the TURBO-DNase kit and globin mRNA was depleted with GLOBINclear. The CDR3 runs 14 residues from the cysteine to the phenylalanine. Here the CDR3 DNA is all that survives: 42 bases in frame from base 1. The germline V gene supplies CDR1 MNHEY and CDR2 SVGAGI. V drops 8 bases and J drops 2 bases, leaving 13 bases in between. 500 ng RNA was reverse transcribed with SuperScript III using primers against the alpha and beta constant regions. Alpha and beta chain libraries were generated separately via chain-specific third strand synthesis with multiplexing indices. The protocol used a single primer pair to amplify all rearrangements within a chain, which avoided primer bias, and attached molecular barcodes to each cDNA molecule. T4 RNA Ligase 1 joined purified cDNA to a 5' RACE adapter that carried a random hexamer and the SP2 sequencing primer site. Second strand synthesis was primed from the SP2 site with Phusion polymerase, using slow temperature ramps to favor optimal annealing. Two random hexamer sequences, both added before amplification and joined together, made up the 12-nucleotide barcode of each molecule. A short first PCR added P5 and P7 adapter elements plus a second index, followed by an approximately 25-cycle amplification PCR with P5s and P7 primers. The libraries went through approximately 27 PCR cycles in total, were quantified on a Qubit, were sized on a Bioanalyzer, and were diluted to approximately 3.6 nM. Normalized libraries were sequenced on an Illumina MiSeq with 2 x 250 paired-end kits. Reverse transcription reactions were cleaned up on MinElute columns and eluted into around 10 ul Tris-Cl. A 1:1 ratio of AMPure XP beads was used to clean the adapter ligations after they had run for around 25 hours at 16 degrees C. In the source study's methods: Demultiplexed FASTQ files were processed with a modified Decombinator by which V, J, insert and barcode information was output. Sequences sharing a barcode but differing from the dominant sequence were discarded as errors, and barcodes clustered at Levenshtein distance 3 were counted to estimate original cDNA molecules. Downstream analyses used R packages ineq, vegan, igraph and RCytoscape, with IMGT nomenclature and CDR3 definitions. To avoid skew from clonal expansion, each TCR was counted once, and V gene usage was computed over distinct sequences. Within a donor, similarity networks joined unique CDR3 amino acid sequences in every case where two of them were separated by a single Levenshtein edit. Published HIV-specific CDR3s (fewer than 100 alpha, some 670 beta) and CMV-specific CDR3s (around 13 alpha, about 250 beta) were assembled and queried against the repertoires. Random subsampling to size-matched repertoires demonstrated that the decreased diversity in patients did not result from their lower sequence numbers. The public sequencing data were trimmed at Q25 with fastp and processed into clonotypes with MiXCR by TCRdb, which kept only in-frame beta chains. One record per CDR3 amino acid sequence lists the most common genes and DNA. TCRdb's processing, not the study's, gives the V and J calls here. This sample gives roughly 11,000 distinct CDR3 sequences in total; 4.5% to 5.5% of them show up just once. The ten most abundant clones make up roughly 3% of the sample.

The sequencing sample was made of blood. The sequence links TRBV6-5 to TRBJ1-5; the D gene is possibly TRBD1, with 6 bases matching. The TCR sequence derives from an adult in good health. The nucleotide sequence reads as follows: TGTGCCAGCCGCGGGGCAGGGGGCAATCAGCCCCAGCATTTT. Protein translation: CASRGAGGNQPQHF.